A single sample is the source of the 9 T cell receptor beta chains below, sequenced in a study of response to subunit inactivated influenza vaccine. Via MiXCR, TCRdb re-called the RT-PCR reads, giving one row per CDR3 protein. The data show approximately 250,000 distinct CDR3 sequences, 12% seen once. The sequenced sample was non-naive T cells sorted from PBMCs, obtained less than 15 days before vaccination. The receptors were sampled from a man in his forties or fifties who received an inactivated influenza vaccine.

This clonotype was found many times. The genes are TRBV27 and TRBJ2-7, with a tentative D call TRBD1 (6 bases). The CDR3 sequence is 12 residues long. Trimming stripped 6 bases from V and 9 bases from J, with 15 bases between. CDR1 is MNHEY and CDR2 is SMNVEV in the germline V gene (reference sequence). The CDR3 DNA reads as TGTGCCAGCAGCCCCCAAGGGGGACCGCAGTACTTC. This codes for CASSPQGGPQYF.

At least ten counts were recorded for this clonotype. The V and J genes are TRBV6-5 and TRBJ1-1, with TRBD1 matching 7 bases. The CDR3 spans 18 residues. Trimming at V came to 0 bases and at J to 0 bases, leaving 10 bases not matched to a gene. The germline gives CDR1 MNHEY, CDR2 SVGAGI. CDR3 loop: CASSYSMMFGTVNTEAFF. The CDR3 nucleotides read TGTGCCAGCAGTTACTCGATGATGTTCGGGACAGTGAACACTGAAGCTTTCTTT.

This clonotype was seen a few times. The rearrangement joins TRBV5-1 to TRBJ1-4, with 7 bases aligning to TRBD1. V lost 4 bases to trimming and J lost 2 bases; unmatched junction nucleotides: 5. The germline gives CDR1 SGHRS, CDR2 YFSETQ. This CDR3 region has 15 residues. The CDR3 protein is CASSTKGGTNEKLFF. The CDR3, as DNA: TGCGCCAGCAGCACGAAAGGGGGCACTAATGAAAAACTGTTTTTT.

This clonotype was counted ten times or more. The gene calls are TRBV4-3 and TRBJ2-2, with 8 bases aligning to TRBD1. Unmatched junction bases numbered 6, after V lost 3 bases and J lost 6 bases. Germline V gene lookup returns CDR1 LGHNA and CDR2 YSLEER. The CDR3 sequence is 15 residues long. CDR3 amino acids: CASSHGTGLAGELFF. For the CDR3, the DNA is TGCGCCAGCAGCCACGGGACAGGATTGGCCGGGGAGCTGTTTTTT.

CDR3 coding DNA: TGTGCCAGCAGTTTAGACCCCTACAATGAGCAGTTCTTC. The encoded protein is CASSLDPYNEQFF. The chain joins TRBV27 to TRBJ2-1; no clear D gene. Trimming stripped 2 bases from V and 2 bases from J, with 4 bases between. Germline V gene lookup returns CDR1 MNHEY and CDR2 SMNVEV (reference sequence). This CDR3 region has 13 residues.

This clonotype was found a few times. V usage is TRBV6-6 and J usage is TRBJ2-5; D might be TRBD2 (5 bases). This CDR3 is 13 amino acids long. V lost 5 bases and J 0 bases, leaving 7 bases between the germline ends. The germline CDR1 and CDR2 sequences are MNHNY and SVGAGI (reference sequence). The CDR3 DNA follows: TGTGCCAGCAGTCAGACTAACCAAGAGACCCAGTACTTC. It translates to CASSQTNQETQYF.

V and J are TRBV6-5 and TRBJ2-2, with D possibly matching TRBD2 (6 bases). Germline values: CDR1 MNHEY, CDR2 SVGAGI. Trimming stripped 0 bases from V and 6 bases from J, with 11 bases between. The CDR3 is 15 amino acids. CDR3 nucleotides: TGTGCCAGCAGTTACTCAGCATCGGGGGCCGGGGAGCTGTTTTTT. Protein sequence: CASSYSASGAGELFF.

The sample holds many counts of this clonotype. The chain carries TRBV20-1 and TRBJ1-1; D is possibly TRBD1 (5 bases). V lost 1 base and J 0 bases, leaving 9 bases between the germline ends. The CDR3 is 14 amino acids. CDR1 is DFQATT and CDR2 is SNEGSKA in the germline V gene (reference sequence). The CDR3 loop reads CSARVSTVNTEAFF. CDR3 coding DNA: TGCAGTGCTAGAGTCTCGACAGTGAACACTGAAGCTTTCTTT.

The V gene is TRBV5-1, the J gene TRBJ2-7, with D possibly matching TRBD1 (5 bases). The CDR3 runs 13 residues. Germline loops: CDR1 SGHRS, CDR2 YFSETQ. V lost 0 bases and J lost 3, with 7 bases in between. In DNA, the CDR3 is TGCGCCAGCAGCTTGGAGGGGCACTACGAGCAGTACTTC. Encoded protein: CASSLEGHYEQYF. The full variable domain, in which reference TRBV5-1 and TRBJ2-7 provide the parts outside the CDR3, is KAGVTQTPRYLIKTRGQQVTLSCSPISGHRSVSWYQQTPGQGLQFLFEYFSETQRNKGNFPGRFSGRQFSNSRSEMNVSTLELGDSALYLCASSLEGHYEQYFGPGTRLTVT.